Listed below are T cell receptor beta chains from one sample, sequenced in a study of T cells in Graves' hyperthyroidism and ophthalmopathy. TCRdb passed the multiplex PCR reads through MiXCR, listing each CDR3 protein once. The sample lists around 400,000 distinct CDR3 sequences, about 13% occurring once. The sample consisted of blood. The receptors stem from a woman aged 18-35 years with Graves' hyperthyroidism. Each CDR3 is given with its conserved first and last residue. A D gene is named only where the DNA matches it firmly. Where a row states a size, it is once, few, many or the class of an expanded clone; other rows omit it.

D gene: .; J gene: TRBJ1-3; clone size: many; V gene: TRBV12-3/TRBV12-4; CDR3 DNA: TGTGCCAGCAGCCGCGAAGGGAGCGGAAACACCATATATTTT; CDR3 protein: CASSREGSGNTIYF
D gene: .; J gene: TRBJ1-5; clone size: many; V gene: TRBV20-1; CDR3 DNA: TGCAGTGCTAGAGAGCAGGAGTTAAATCAGCCCCAGCATTTT; CDR3 protein: CSAREQELNQPQHF
D gene: TRBD1; J gene: TRBJ2-2; clone size: .; V gene: TRBV10-3; CDR3 DNA: TGTGCCATCAGCCGACAGGGAAAGGACACCGGGGAGCTGTTTTTT; CDR3 protein: CAISRQGKDTGELFF
D gene: TRBD2; J gene: TRBJ2-3; clone size: .; V gene: TRBV11-2; CDR3 DNA: TGTGCCAGCAGCCGTCAGCGGGGGGGGACAGATACGCAGTATTTT; CDR3 protein: CASSRQRGGTDTQYF
D gene: TRBD1; J gene: TRBJ1-2; clone size: few; V gene: TRBV28; CDR3 DNA: TGTGCCAGCAGTATGACAGGGAGTGGTAACTATGGCTACACCTTC; CDR3 protein: CASSMTGSGNYGYTF
D gene: TRBD2; J gene: TRBJ2-2; clone size: few; V gene: TRBV20-1; CDR3 DNA: TGCAGTGCTACTTATAGCGGGAGTGGAACCGGGGAGCTGTTTTTT; CDR3 protein: CSATYSGSGTGELFF
D gene: TRBD1; J gene: TRBJ1-4; clone size: .; V gene: TRBV7-9; CDR3 DNA: TGTGCCAGCAGAGGGGGCCGAGGGGCCGGCGGAAAACTGTTTTTT; CDR3 protein: CASRGGRGAGGKLFF
D gene: TRBD1; J gene: TRBJ1-1; clone size: .; V gene: TRBV28; CDR3 DNA: TGTGCCAGCACCCCAGGACAGGGAGTTCCTTTCTTT; CDR3 protein: CASTPGQGVPFF
D gene: .; J gene: TRBJ2-3; clone size: many; V gene: TRBV12-3/TRBV12-4; CDR3 DNA: TGTGCCAGCAGTTTAACTCGGGCACATACGCAGTATTTT; CDR3 protein: CASSLTRAHTQYF
D gene: TRBD2; J gene: TRBJ2-5; clone size: many; V gene: TRBV2; CDR3 DNA: TGTGCCAGCAGTAGGACTGCGGGGGATGAGACCCAGTACTTC; CDR3 protein: CASSRTAGDETQYF
D gene: .; J gene: TRBJ1-4; clone size: .; V gene: TRBV7-8; CDR3 DNA: TGTGCCAGCAGCCGCCGGAAGGGTTTTGATAATAATGAAAAACTGTTTTTT; CDR3 protein: CASSRRKGFDNNEKLFF
D gene: .; J gene: TRBJ2-3; clone size: .; V gene: TRBV28; CDR3 DNA: TGTGCCAGCAGGACAGGGGGGAATAGCGGGAGGACAGATACGCAGTATTTT; CDR3 protein: CASRTGGNSGRTDTQYF
D gene: .; J gene: TRBJ2-2; clone size: many; V gene: TRBV13; CDR3 DNA: TGTGCCAGCAGCTTCAGGGGAGCGAACACCGGGGAGCTGTTTTTT; CDR3 protein: CASSFRGANTGELFF
D gene: .; J gene: TRBJ2-5; clone size: many; V gene: TRBV12-5; CDR3 DNA: TGTGCTAGTGGTTTGGGAGGGTGGTGGGAGACCCAGTACTTC; CDR3 protein: CASGLGGWWETQYF
D gene: TRBD1; J gene: TRBJ2-3; clone size: .; V gene: TRBV4-1; CDR3 DNA: TGCGCCAGCAGCCAGGACAGGGTTTCGGTAGATACGCAGTATTTT; CDR3 protein: CASSQDRVSVDTQYF
D gene: .; J gene: TRBJ2-5; clone size: many; V gene: TRBV11-3; CDR3 DNA: TGTGCCAGCAGCTCGCCGGGGAAAGAGACCCAGTACTTC; CDR3 protein: CASSSPGKETQYF
D gene: TRBD1; J gene: TRBJ1-5; clone size: many; V gene: TRBV10-1; CDR3 DNA: TGCGCCAGGGGGACAGTAAATTTTAGCAATCAGCCCCAGCATTTT; CDR3 protein: CARGTVNFSNQPQHF
D gene: .; J gene: TRBJ1-1; clone size: many; V gene: TRBV7-2; CDR3 DNA: TGTGCCAGCAGCTTACGACAGGCCAAGAACACTGAAGCTTTCTTT; CDR3 protein: CASSLRQAKNTEAFF
D gene: .; J gene: TRBJ2-2; clone size: many; V gene: TRBV7-8; CDR3 DNA: TGTGCCAGCAGCCCGCTTCACCTCACCGGGGAGCTGTTTTTT; CDR3 protein: CASSPLHLTGELFF
D gene: .; J gene: TRBJ1-5; clone size: many; V gene: TRBV7-2; CDR3 DNA: TGTGCCAGCAGCTTAGAGACAGCAAATCAGCCCCAGCATTTT; CDR3 protein: CASSLETANQPQHF
D gene: .; J gene: TRBJ2-5; clone size: .; V gene: TRBV19; CDR3 DNA: TGTGCCAGTAGTCCTGGGGACTGGGGGGCAGAGACCCAGTACTTC; CDR3 protein: CASSPGDWGAETQYF
D gene: .; J gene: TRBJ1-2; clone size: many; V gene: TRBV28; CDR3 DNA: TGTGCCAGCAGAATTACAGGGTCCGACTATGGCTACACCTTC; CDR3 protein: CASRITGSDYGYTF